The 9 T cell receptor beta chains in this list originate from one sample, sequenced in a study of vaccination and CD4 T cells after COVID-19. Stated treatment: approximately 11-day PBMC culture with coronavirus spike peptide pools or control peptides (ViraFEST assay). Researchers used the Oncomine TCR Beta short-read assay to sequence DNA from cultured CD4+ T cells. TCRdb itself ran the PCR reads through MiXCR, one entry per CDR3 protein. The repertoire has around 8,000 distinct CDR3 sequences, roughly half of them found once; the top ten carry roughly 20%. No antigen has been identified for these receptors. The sample comprised CD4+ T cells from blood, cultured in vitro. The origin of the receptors is a human donor who had recovered from COVID-19.

The chain employs TRBV19 and TRBJ2-7; TRBD1 matches 8 bases. The ends lost 8 bases at V and 1 base at J; junction bases unmatched: 7. The germline gives CDR1 LNHDA, CDR2 SQIVND (reference sequence). The CDR3 is 14 residues long. The chain's CDR3 is CASSQGVGSYEQYF. The CDR3 bases are TGTGCCAGTTCACAGGGGGTCGGGTCCTACGAGCAGTACTTC.

This clonotype appeared a few times. One end of the junction is discordant with germline, which a read error may explain. The chain couples TRBV7-7 to TRBJ2-5; 7 nucleotides match TRBD1. CDR1 and CDR2 (germline): SSHAT, FNYEAQ (reference sequence). The CDR3 has 14 amino acids. CDR3 region: CASSVGQGDRTQYF. The DNA of the CDR3 is TGTGCTAGCAGCGTAGGGCAGGGGGATCGGACCCAGTACTTC. The full variable domain, its missing parts supplied by reference TRBV7-7 and TRBJ2-5, is GAGVSQSPRYKVTKRGQDVTLRCDPISSHATLYWYQQALGQGPEFLTYFNYEAQPDKSGLPSDRFSAERPEGSISTLTIQRTEQRDSAMYRCASSVGQGDRTQYFGPGTRLLVL.

This clonotype occurred a few times. The chain combines TRBV5-5 with TRBJ2-1, with D unresolved. The CDR3 runs 12 residues. Germline CDR1 reads SGHKS; CDR2 reads YYEKEE (reference sequence). V shed 6 bases and J shed 3 bases, with 7 bases lying between them. The CDR3 bases are TGTGCCAGCATCAACGACTACAATGAGCAGTTCTTC. Its translation is CASINDYNEQFF.

V is TRBV6-1 and J is TRBJ1-3, with D perhaps matching TRBD1 (5 bases). V was cut by 6 bases and J by 2 bases, with 14 bases left in between. There are 15 residues in the CDR3. Germline-derived CDR1 and CDR2 are MNHNS and SASEGT. In DNA, the CDR3 is TGTGCCAGCAGCCACCTAACGGGGGCTGGAAACACCATATATTTT. Protein: CASSHLTGAGNTIYF.

In DNA, the CDR3 is TGTGCCAGCAGCTGGAGGGCAGGGCCAGCGGGGGGAGAAAAACTGTTTTTT. Translation gives CASSWRAGPAGGEKLFF. V and J are TRBV5-4 and TRBJ1-4, with a tentative D call TRBD1 (5 bases). V lost 3 bases, J lost 8 bases, and 23 bases lay in between. Germline CDR1 reads SGHNT; CDR2 reads YYREEE (reference sequence). The CDR3 runs to 17 residues.

The chain recombines TRBV6-5 with TRBJ1-1; maybe TRBD1 (5 bases). The V gene's germline CDR1 is MNHEY and CDR2 SVGAGI. The CDR3 contains 15 residues. V lost 2 bases, J lost 1 base, and 11 bases lay in between. CDR3 sequence reads: CASSYRAQGNTEAFF. The CDR3 DNA follows: TGTGCCAGCAGTTACCGCGCTCAGGGGAACACTGAAGCTTTCTTT.

The chain recombines TRBV5-3 with TRBJ2-7, with 10 bases fitting TRBD2. TRBV5-3 is assigned to the ORF class and has an uncertain function. J was trimmed by 5 bases and V by 0 bases; bases with no gene match: 8. This CDR3 is 16 amino acids long. This chain's CDR3 is CARSLGGTSDLHEQYF. For the CDR3, the DNA is TGTGCCAGAAGCTTGGGGGGGACTAGCGACCTGCACGAGCAGTACTTC.

The V call is TRBV30, the J call TRBJ2-7; 15 bases are a match to TRBD2. This CDR3 region has 15 residues. J lost 10 bases, V lost 5 bases, and 12 bases had no gene match. Germline V gene sequence: CDR1 GTSNPN, CDR2 SVGIG (reference sequence). The CDR3 nucleotides read TGTGCCTGGGGCCCTAAAGGACTAGCGGGAGGGAAACAGTACTTC. Its protein product is CAWGPKGLAGGKQYF.

The V call is TRBV6-1, the J call TRBJ1-2; possible D gene TRBD1, 5 bases. Germline V lookup: CDR1 MNHNS, CDR2 SASEGT. The CDR3 loop spans 13 amino acids. The V and J ends lost 5 bases and 3 bases respectively, with 10 bases between them. Here the CDR3 DNA reads TGTGCCAGCAGTCTACAGGCCTACTATGGCTACACCTTC. It specifies CASSLQAYYGYTF.